This T cell receptor beta chain was observed in a study of blood T cell repertoires in COVID-19. Study as a whole: Sample material is recorded as cDNA or gDNA derived from T cells, B-cell-depleted T cells, or PBMCs.

Cohort allocation depended upon clinical history that participants reported. Each exposed participant met a COVID-19 case in the 2 weeks preceding study entry. Germline CDR1 KGHSH, CDR2 LQKENI. Trimming cost V 5 bases and J 10 bases; bases outside gene matches: 15. This CDR3 is 16 amino acids long. In the source study's methods: For nucleated cells, counts were estimated from reference gene primer amplification. TCRdb keeps only in-frame clones here, not all; method: immunoSEQ multiplex PCR. That table is the source of V, J and clone size, and D and trimming were worked out from the DNA. The sample records around 270,000 clones, 80% to 90% being singletons.

This clonotype was sampled from a woman aged 35 to 49 who had been exposed to COVID-19. Source material: PBMCs or T cells enriched from blood (not recorded which). V usage is TRBV18 and J usage is TRBJ1-1; TRBD1 matches at 11 bases. CDR3 coding DNA: TGTGCCAGCTCAAATTCCAGGGACAGGGGGTATGTGGGAGCTTTCTTT. Its protein is CASSNSRDRGYVGAFF.